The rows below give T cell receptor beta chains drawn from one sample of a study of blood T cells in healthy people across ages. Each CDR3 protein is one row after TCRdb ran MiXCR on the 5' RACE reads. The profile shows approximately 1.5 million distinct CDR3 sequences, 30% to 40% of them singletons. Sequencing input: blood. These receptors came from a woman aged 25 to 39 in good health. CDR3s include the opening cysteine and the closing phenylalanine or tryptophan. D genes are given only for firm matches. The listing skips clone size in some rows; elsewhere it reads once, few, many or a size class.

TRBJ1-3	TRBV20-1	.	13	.	CSARDHPGNTIYF	TGCAGTGCTAGAGATCATCCCGGAAACACCATATATTTT
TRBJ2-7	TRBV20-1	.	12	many	CSAFGAEVEQYF	TGCAGTGCTTTCGGCGCGGAGGTTGAGCAGTACTTC
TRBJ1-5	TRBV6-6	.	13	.	CASSYVGYQPQHF	TGTGCCAGCAGTTACGTAGGGTATCAGCCCCAGCATTTT
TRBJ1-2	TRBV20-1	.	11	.	CRGSDSYGYTF	TGCAGGGGAAGCGATTCCTATGGCTACACCTTC
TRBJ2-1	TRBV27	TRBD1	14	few	CASSPVDRANEQFF	TGTGCCAGCAGTCCCGTAGACAGGGCCAATGAGCAGTTCTTC
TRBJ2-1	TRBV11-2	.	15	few	CASSSGGGTYNEQFF	TGTGCCAGCAGCTCAGGAGGTGGGACCTACAATGAGCAGTTCTTC
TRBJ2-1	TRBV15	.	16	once	CATSRDVGGSYNEQFF	TGTGCCACCAGCAGAGATGTAGGAGGGTCGTACAATGAGCAGTTCTTC
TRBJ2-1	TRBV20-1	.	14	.	CSARVSGGAYEQFF	TGCAGTGCTAGAGTCAGCGGCGGAGCCTATGAGCAGTTCTTC
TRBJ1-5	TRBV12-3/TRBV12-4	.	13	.	CASSRDGGQPQHF	TGTGCCAGCAGTAGGGACGGGGGTCAGCCCCAGCATTTT
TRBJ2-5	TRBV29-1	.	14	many	CSVSRDTRGETQYF	TGCAGCGTATCCCGGGACACCCGAGGGGAGACCCAGTACTTC
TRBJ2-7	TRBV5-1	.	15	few	CASSSRWGGHREQYF	TGCGCCAGCAGCTCCCGCTGGGGGGGGCATCGGGAGCAGTACTTC
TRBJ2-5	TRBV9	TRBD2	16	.	CASSGVGLAGGNEQYF	TGTGCCAGCAGCGGGGTGGGACTAGCGGGGGGAAATGAGCAGTACTTC
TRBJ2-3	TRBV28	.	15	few	CASSLTGQPGDTQYF	TGTGCCAGCAGCCTGACAGGCCAACCCGGCGATACGCAGTATTTT